This TCR beta chain originates from a study of OX40 agonist ivuxolimab in advanced cancers. Across the whole study: Ivuxolimab is a fully human IgG2 antibody that activates OX40 (CD134).

The J segment lost 1 base and the V segment lost 1 base, leaving 6 bases of the junction unmatched. The CDR3 has 17 amino acids. Germline CDR1 is SGHVS and CDR2 is FNYEAQ. Sequencing was performed with immunoSEQ multiplex PCR; in TCRdb, only in-frame clones are kept and a portion is missing. Altogether tens of thousands of clones are present, 84% being singletons, with the ten largest covering 40% to 55%. Comments on this clone: As yet, its antigen is unknown.

Whole-study findings and limits: Some patients without response likewise showed low normalized clonal expansion.

Autoimmune disease history or systemic immunosuppression excluded patients. Blood sampling took place at baseline, cycle 4 day 1, and cycle 7 day 1. The rearrangement uses TRBV7-6 and TRBJ2-5, with 10 bases identical to TRBD2. The sample was CD4+ or CD8+ T cells sorted from blood, taken in a trial of the OX40 agonist ivuxolimab. The receptor's source is an adult with an advanced solid tumor such as melanoma, head and neck, liver or kidney cancer. For the CDR3, the DNA is TGTGCCAGCAGCTTAGAGGCTAGCGGGGGAACCCAAGAGACCCAGTACTTC. This translates into CASSLEASGGTQETQYF.